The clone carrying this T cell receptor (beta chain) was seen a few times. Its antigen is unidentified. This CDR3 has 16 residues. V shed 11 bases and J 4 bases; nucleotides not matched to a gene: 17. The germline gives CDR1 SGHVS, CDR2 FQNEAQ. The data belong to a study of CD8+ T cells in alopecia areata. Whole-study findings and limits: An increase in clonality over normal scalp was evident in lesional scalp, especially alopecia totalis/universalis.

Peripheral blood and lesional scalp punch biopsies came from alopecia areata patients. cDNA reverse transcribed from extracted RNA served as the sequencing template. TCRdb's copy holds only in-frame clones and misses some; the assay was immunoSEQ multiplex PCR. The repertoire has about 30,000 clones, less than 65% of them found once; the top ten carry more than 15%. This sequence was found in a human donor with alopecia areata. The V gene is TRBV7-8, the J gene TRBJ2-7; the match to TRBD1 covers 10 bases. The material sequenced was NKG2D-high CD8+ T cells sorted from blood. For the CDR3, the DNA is TGTGCCGTCACCCCCTGGGGACAGGGGCCCAATTACGAGCAGTACTTC. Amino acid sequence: CAVTPWGQGPNYEQYF.